This T cell receptor beta chain emerged from a study of T-cell reconstitution after alpha-beta-depleted transplantation in children. It was with unique molecular identifiers that the TCRbeta library was prepared. MiXCR was run by TCRdb on the PCR reads, yielding one entry per CDR3 protein. The profile shows about 280,000 distinct CDR3 sequences, under 14% of them singletons. This CDR3 is built from 15 residues. Trimming removed 0 bases from V and 5 bases from J; junction bases left unmatched: 5. The TCR sequence derives from a male patient aged 2-9 years who had a stem cell transplant for chronic granulomatous disease, so the T cells may come from the graft donor. V and J are TRBV23-1 and TRBJ2-5, with 8 bases aligning to TRBD1. TRBV23-1 is flagged as an ORF with uncertain function. This material consisted of peripheral blood, taken 180 days after TCRalphabeta/CD19-depleted stem cell transplant. CDR3 coding DNA: TGCGCCAGCAGTCAATCGGTCAGGGGGCCGGAGACCCAGTACTTC. It yields the protein CASSQSVRGPETQYF.